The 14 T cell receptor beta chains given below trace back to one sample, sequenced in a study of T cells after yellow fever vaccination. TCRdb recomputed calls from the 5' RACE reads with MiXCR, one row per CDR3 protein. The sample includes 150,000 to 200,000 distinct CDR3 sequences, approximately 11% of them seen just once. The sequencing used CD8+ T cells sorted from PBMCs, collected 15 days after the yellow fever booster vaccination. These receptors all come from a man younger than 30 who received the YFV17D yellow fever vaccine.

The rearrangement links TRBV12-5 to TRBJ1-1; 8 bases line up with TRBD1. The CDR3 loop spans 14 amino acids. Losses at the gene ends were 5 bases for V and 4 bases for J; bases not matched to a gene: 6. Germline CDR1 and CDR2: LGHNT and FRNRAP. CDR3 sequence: CASGPETGATEAFF. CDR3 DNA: TGTGCTAGTGGTCCGGAGACAGGGGCCACTGAAGCTTTCTTT.

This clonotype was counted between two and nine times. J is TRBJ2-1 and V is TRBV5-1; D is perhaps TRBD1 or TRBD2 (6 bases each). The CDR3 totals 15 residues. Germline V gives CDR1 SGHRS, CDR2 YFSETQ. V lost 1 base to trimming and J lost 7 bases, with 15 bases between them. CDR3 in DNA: TGCGCCAGCAGCTTGAACCCTAGGGGGGATAATGAGCAGTTCTTC. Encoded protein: CASSLNPRGDNEQFF.

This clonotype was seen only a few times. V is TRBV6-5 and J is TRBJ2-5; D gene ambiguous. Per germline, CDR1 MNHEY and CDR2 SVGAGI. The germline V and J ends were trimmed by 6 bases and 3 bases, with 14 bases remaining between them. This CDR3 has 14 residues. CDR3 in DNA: TGTGCCAGCAGCCCGGGTGGGGTGAAAGAGACCCAGTACTTC. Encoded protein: CASSPGGVKETQYF.

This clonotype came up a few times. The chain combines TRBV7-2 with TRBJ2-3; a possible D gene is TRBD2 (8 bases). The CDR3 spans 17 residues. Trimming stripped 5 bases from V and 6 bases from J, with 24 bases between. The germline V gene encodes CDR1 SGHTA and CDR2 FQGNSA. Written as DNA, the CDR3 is TGTGCCAGCAGCGCTAGGGGGCGGGGGGTGAGGCGGGATACGCAGTATTTT. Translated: CASSARGRGVRRDTQYF.

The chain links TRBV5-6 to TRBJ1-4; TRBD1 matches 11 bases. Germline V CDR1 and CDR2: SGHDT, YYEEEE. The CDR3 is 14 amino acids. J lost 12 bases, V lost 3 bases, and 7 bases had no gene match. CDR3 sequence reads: CASSYGQGALQLFF. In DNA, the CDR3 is TGTGCCAGCAGCTACGGACAGGGGGCGCTTCAACTGTTTTTT. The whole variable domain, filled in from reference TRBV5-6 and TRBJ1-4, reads DAGVTQSPTHLIKTRGQQVTLRCSPKSGHDTVSWYQQALGQGPQFIFQYYEEEERQRGNFPDRFSGHQFPNYSSELNVNALLLGDSALYLCASSYGQGALQLFFGSGTQLSVL.

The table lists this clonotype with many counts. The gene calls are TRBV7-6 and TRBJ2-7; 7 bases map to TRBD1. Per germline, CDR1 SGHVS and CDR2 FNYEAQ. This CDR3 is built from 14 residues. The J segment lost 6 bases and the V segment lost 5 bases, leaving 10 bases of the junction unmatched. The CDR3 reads CASSTVVGGAEQYF. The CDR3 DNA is TGTGCCAGCAGCACAGTGGTAGGGGGCGCCGAGCAGTACTTC.

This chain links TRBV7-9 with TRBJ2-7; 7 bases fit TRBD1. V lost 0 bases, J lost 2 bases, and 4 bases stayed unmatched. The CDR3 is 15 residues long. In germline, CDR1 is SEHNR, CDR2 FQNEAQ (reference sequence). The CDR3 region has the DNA TGTGCCAGCAGCTTAGCACCGGGACAGACCTACGAGCAGTACTTC. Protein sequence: CASSLAPGQTYEQYF.

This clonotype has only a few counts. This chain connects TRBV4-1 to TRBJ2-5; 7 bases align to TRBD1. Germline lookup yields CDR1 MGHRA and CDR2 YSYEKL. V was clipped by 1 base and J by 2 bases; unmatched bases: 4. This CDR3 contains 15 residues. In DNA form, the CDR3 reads TGCGCCAGCAGCCAAGGTCCGACAGGGCAAGAGACCCAGTACTTC. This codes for CASSQGPTGQETQYF.

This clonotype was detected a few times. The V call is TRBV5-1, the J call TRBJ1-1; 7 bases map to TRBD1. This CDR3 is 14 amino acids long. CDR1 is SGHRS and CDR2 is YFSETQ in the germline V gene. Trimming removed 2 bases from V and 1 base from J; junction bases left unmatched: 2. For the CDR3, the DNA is TGCGCCAGCAGCTTCCGGGACAGGAACACTGAAGCTTTCTTT. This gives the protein CASSFRDRNTEAFF.

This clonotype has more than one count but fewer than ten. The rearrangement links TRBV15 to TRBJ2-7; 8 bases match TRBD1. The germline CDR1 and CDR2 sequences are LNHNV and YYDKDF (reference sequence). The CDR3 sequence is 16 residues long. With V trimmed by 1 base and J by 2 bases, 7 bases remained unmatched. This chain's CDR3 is CATSRGQGKVPYEQYF. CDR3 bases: TGTGCCACCAGCAGAGGACAGGGGAAGGTGCCCTACGAGCAGTACTTC.

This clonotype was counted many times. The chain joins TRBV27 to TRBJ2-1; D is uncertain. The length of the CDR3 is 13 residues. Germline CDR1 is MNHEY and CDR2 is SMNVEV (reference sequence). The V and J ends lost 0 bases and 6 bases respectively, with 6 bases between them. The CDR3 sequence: CASSLSRFNEQFF. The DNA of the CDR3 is TGTGCCAGCAGTTTATCCCGATTCAATGAGCAGTTCTTC.

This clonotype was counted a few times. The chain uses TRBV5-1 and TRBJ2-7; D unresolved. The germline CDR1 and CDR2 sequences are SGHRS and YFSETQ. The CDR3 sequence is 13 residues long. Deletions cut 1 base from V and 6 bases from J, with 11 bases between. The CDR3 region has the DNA TGCGCCAGCAGCTTGTCCCCATCGGTCGAGCAGTACGTC. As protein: CASSLSPSVEQYV.

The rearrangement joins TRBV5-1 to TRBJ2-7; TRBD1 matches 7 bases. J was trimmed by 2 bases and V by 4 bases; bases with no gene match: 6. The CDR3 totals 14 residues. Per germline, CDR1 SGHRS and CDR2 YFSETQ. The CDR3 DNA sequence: TGCGCCAGCAGCCTCAGGGGGAGAACCTACGAGCAGTACTTC. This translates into CASSLRGRTYEQYF.

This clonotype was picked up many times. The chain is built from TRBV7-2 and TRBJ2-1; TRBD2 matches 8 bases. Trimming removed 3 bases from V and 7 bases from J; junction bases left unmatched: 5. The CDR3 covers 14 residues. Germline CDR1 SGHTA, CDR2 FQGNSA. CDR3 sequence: CASSFWAGGNEQFF. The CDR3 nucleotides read TGTGCCAGCAGCTTTTGGGCGGGGGGAAATGAGCAGTTCTTC.